The sequence of this TCR beta chain was determined in a study of monozygotic twins with inflammatory bowel disease. The CDR3 extends over 15 amino acids. Input per TCR library consisted of around 3,700 ng of total RNA. UMIs incorporating a 6-nucleotide sample barcode were appended by means of template switching. Reanalyzing the 5' RACE reads, TCRdb keeps one entry per CDR3 protein, without DNA. The sample's table shows roughly 150,000 distinct CDR3 sequences. The sequencing sample was made of blood. The origin of this receptor is a human donor with ulcerative colitis or Crohn's disease, or a healthy co-twin of an affected twin (not recorded which). The chain employs TRBV12-3 or TRBV12-4 and TRBJ2-3; there is no DNA to check the TCRdb D call of TRBD1. The CDR3 region is CASSSPGPSTDTQYF.